The sequence of this T cell receptor beta chain was determined in a study of identical twins. Broader study findings: The study found that models underestimated out-of-frame TCR alpha sharing in monozygotic twins. High-abundance cord blood beta clonotypes had fewer insertions; memory repertoires showed none.

A universal primer site arose from template switching, and cDNA bore unique molecular identifiers. TCRdb itself ran the 5' RACE reads through MiXCR, one entry per CDR3 protein. The sample shows 450,000 to 650,000 distinct CDR3 sequences, more than 9% of them seen only once. This clonotype has a count of ten or more. The antigen is undetermined. The CDR3 spans 13 residues. Deletions cut 5 bases from V and 6 bases from J, with 10 bases between. Germline V gene data show CDR1 as SGHTA and CDR2 as FQGTGA. In addition, the sample was reused for a study of yellow fever vaccine responses in identical twins. According to that study: Twins' vaccine T cell response reportedly seemed partly convergent, partly personalized.

The origin of this receptor is a young woman in good health. V and J are TRBV7-3 and TRBJ2-2; D perhaps matches TRBD2 (6 bases). The sequenced sample consisted of PBMCs. The CDR3 DNA reads TGTGCCAGCAGCCCAGGAGGGGCCGGGGAGCTGTTTTTT. Translation: CASSPGGAGELFF.